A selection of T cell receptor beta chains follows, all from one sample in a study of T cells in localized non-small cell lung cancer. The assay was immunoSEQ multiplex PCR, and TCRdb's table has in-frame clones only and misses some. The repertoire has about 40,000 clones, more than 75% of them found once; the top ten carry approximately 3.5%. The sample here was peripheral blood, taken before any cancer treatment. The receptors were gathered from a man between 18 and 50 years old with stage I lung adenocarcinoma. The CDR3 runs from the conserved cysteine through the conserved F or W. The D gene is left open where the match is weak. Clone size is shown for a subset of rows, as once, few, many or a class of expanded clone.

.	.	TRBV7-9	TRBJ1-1	CASSLQNTEAFF	TGTGCCAGCAGCTTACAGAACACTGAAGCTTTCTTT
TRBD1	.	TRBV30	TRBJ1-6	CAWDRDLNSPLHF	TGTGCCTGGGACAGGGATTTGAATTCACCCCTCCACTTT
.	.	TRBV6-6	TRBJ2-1	CASSYGGTYNEQFF	TGTGCCAGCAGTTACGGGGGGACCTACAATGAGCAGTTCTTC
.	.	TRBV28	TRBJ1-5	CASSQTGGDNQPQHF	TGTGCCAGCAGTCAGACGGGAGGGGACAATCAGCCCCAGCATTTT
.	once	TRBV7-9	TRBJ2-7	CASSLSYEQYF	TGTGCCAGCAGCCTCAGCTACGAGCAGTACTTC
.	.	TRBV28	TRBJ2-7	CASDPGLGSYEQYF	TGTGCCAGCGATCCGGGGCTGGGCTCCTACGAGCAGTACTTC
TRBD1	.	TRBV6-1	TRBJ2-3	CASSEGTGGIDTQYF	TGTGCCAGCAGTGAAGGGACAGGGGGCATAGATACGCAGTATTTT
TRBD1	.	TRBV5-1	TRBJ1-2	CASSSEETGYGYTF	TGCGCCAGCAGCTCTGAGGAGACAGGGTATGGCTACACCTTC
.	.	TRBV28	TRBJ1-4	CASSFGTVSGEKLFF	TGTGCCAGCAGTTTTGGGACGGTCTCCGGGGAAAAACTGTTTTTT
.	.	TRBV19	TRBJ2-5	CASSLFLLETQYF	TGTGCCAGTAGTCTCTTCTTACTGGAGACCCAGTACTTC
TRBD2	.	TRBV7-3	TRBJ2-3	CASSLAGGADTQYF	TGTGCCAGCAGCTTAGCGGGGGGCGCAGATACGCAGTATTTT
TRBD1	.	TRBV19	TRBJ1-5	CASDVNRGSNQPQHF	TGTGCCAGCGACGTGAACAGGGGAAGCAATCAGCCCCAGCATTTT
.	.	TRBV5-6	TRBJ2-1	CASSSGPALGGEQFF	TGTGCCAGCAGTTCCGGACCCGCTCTGGGAGGTGAGCAGTTCTTC
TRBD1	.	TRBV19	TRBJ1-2	CASSLSGGQGAWGYTF	TGTGCCAGTAGCCTAAGTGGAGGACAGGGGGCGTGGGGCTACACCTTC
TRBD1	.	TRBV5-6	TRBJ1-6	CASSFFTTRRTGENSPLHF	TGTGCCAGCAGCTTCTTTACTACCCGCCGGACAGGGGAGAATTCACCCCTCCACTTT
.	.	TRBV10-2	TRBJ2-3	CASEARTDHPRDTQYF	TGCGCCAGCGAAGCTCGAACAGACCACCCCCGGGATACGCAGTATTTT
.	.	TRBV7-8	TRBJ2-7	CASSNQISYEQYF	TGTGCCAGCAGTAACCAGATTTCCTACGAGCAGTACTTC
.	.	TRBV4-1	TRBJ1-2	CASSQEPQGGGYGYTF	TGCGCCAGCAGCCAAGAACCACAGGGCGGGGGCTATGGCTACACCTTC
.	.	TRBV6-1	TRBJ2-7	CASSGNYEQYF	TGTGCCAGCAGTGGGAATTACGAGCAGTACTTC
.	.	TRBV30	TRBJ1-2	CAWSARATGGYTF	TGTGCCTGGAGTGCACGGGCCACGGGTGGCTACACCTTC
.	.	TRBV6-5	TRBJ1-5	CASSYKAGGGQPQHF	TGTGCCAGCAGTTACAAAGCAGGCGGAGGTCAGCCCCAGCATTTT
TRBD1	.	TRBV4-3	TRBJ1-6	CASSQAWTGSPLHF	TGCGCCAGCAGCCAAGCGTGGACAGGTTCACCCCTCCACTTT
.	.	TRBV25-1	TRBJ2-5	CASSEVSLETQYF	TGTGCCAGCAGTGAGGTGTCATTGGAGACCCAGTACTTC
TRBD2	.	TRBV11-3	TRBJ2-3	CASSLDGGWGASTDTQYF	TGTGCCAGCAGCTTAGACGGGGGGTGGGGAGCTAGCACAGATACGCAGTATTTT
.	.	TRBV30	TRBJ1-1	CAWSVLGREGSEAFF	TGTGCCTGGAGTGTACTTGGGCGGGAAGGGTCTGAAGCTTTCTTT
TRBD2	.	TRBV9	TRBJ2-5	CASSVESRGGRQTQYF	TGTGCCAGCAGCGTAGAGTCGCGGGGGGGCCGGCAGACCCAGTACTTC
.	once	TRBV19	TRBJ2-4	CASSIGANIQYF	TGTGCCAGTAGTATAGGGGCAAACATTCAGTACTTC
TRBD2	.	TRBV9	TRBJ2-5	CASSVTSGGKETQYF	TGTGCCAGCAGCGTCACTAGCGGGGGGAAAGAGACCCAGTACTTC
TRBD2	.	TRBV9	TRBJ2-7	CASSVRASGGAYDYEQYF	TGTGCCAGCAGCGTCCGCGCCAGCGGGGGGGCCTATGACTACGAGCAGTACTTC
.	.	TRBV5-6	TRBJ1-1	CASSFFQSNTEAFF	TGTGCCAGCAGCTTTTTTCAGAGTAACACTGAAGCTTTCTTT
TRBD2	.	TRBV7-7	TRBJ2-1	CASSVSGGASNEQFF	TGTGCCAGCAGCGTAAGCGGGGGGGCCAGCAATGAGCAGTTCTTC
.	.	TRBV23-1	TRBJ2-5	CASTQRAMGETQYF	TGCGCCAGCACCCAACGGGCGATGGGAGAGACCCAGTACTTC
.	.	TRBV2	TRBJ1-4	CASSGQTTNEKLFF	TGTGCCAGCAGTGGCCAGACAACTAATGAAAAACTGTTTTTT
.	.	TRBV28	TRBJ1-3	CASSFSEVLKNTIYF	TGTGCCAGCAGTTTCTCAGAGGTCCTTAAAAACACCATATATTTT
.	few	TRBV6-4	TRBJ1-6	CASSEAAGGGSPLHF	TGTGCCAGCAGTGAAGCGGCGGGCGGGGGTTCACCCCTCCACTTT
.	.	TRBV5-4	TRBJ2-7	CASSLYPALGDEQYF	TGTGCCAGCAGCTTGTATCCGGCACTGGGGGACGAGCAGTACTTC
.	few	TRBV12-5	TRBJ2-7	CASGLMGDTYEQYF	TGTGCTAGTGGTTTGATGGGGGATACCTACGAGCAGTACTTC
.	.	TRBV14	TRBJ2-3	CASRPLQGRGGTDTQYF	TGTGCCAGCAGACCCCTACAGGGAAGGGGCGGCACAGATACGCAGTATTTT
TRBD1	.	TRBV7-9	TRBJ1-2	CASSKPGQLYYGYTF	TGTGCCAGCAGCAAGCCGGGACAGCTATACTATGGCTACACCTTC
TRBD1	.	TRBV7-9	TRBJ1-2	CASSLAGDRANYGYTF	TGTGCCAGCAGCTTAGCGGGGGACAGGGCTAACTATGGCTACACCTTC
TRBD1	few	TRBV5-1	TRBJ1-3	CASSLGDRGNSGNTIYF	TGCGCCAGCAGCTTGGGCGACAGGGGCAACTCTGGAAACACCATATATTTT
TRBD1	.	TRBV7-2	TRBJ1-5	CASSPQGLGQPQHF	TGTGCCAGCAGCCCACAGGGGCTGGGGCAGCCCCAGCATTTT
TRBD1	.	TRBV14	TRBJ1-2	CASSHRQGIGYGYTF	TGTGCCAGCAGCCACCGACAGGGGATAGGCTATGGCTACACCTTC
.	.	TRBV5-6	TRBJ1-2	CASSPPATNYGYTF	TGTGCCAGCAGCCCACCAGCAACTAACTATGGCTACACCTTC
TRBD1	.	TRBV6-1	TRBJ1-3	CASSAVQGQGNTIYF	TGTGCCAGCAGTGCCGTACAGGGACAGGGAAACACCATATATTTT
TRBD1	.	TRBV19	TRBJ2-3	CASSIGGTAPTDTQYF	TGTGCCAGTAGTATAGGAGGGACAGCCCCCACAGATACGCAGTATTTT
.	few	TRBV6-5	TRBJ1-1	CASSSPGRGPEAFF	TGTGCCAGCAGTTCCCCAGGGAGAGGGCCTGAAGCTTTCTTT
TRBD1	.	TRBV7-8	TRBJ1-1	CASTPWDRGVNTEAFF	TGTGCCAGCACCCCGTGGGACAGGGGGGTGAACACTGAAGCTTTCTTT
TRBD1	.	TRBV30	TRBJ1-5	CAWSLGQGNQPQHF	TGTGCCTGGAGTCTAGGACAGGGGAATCAGCCCCAGCATTTT
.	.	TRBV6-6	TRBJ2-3	CASSSRGADTQYF	TGTGCCAGCAGTTCCAGGGGAGCAGATACGCAGTATTTT
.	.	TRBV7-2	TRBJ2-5	CASSSLGMGETQYF	TGTGCCAGCAGCTCGCTAGGGATGGGGGAGACCCAGTACTTC
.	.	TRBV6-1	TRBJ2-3	CASRKRSTDTQYF	TGTGCCAGCAGAAAGCGGAGCACAGATACGCAGTATTTT
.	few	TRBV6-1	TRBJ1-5	CASSADSRIRSQPQHF	TGTGCCAGCAGTGCGGACAGCCGAATTCGCTCTCAGCCCCAGCATTTT
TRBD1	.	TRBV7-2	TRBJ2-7	CASSTDRAEATREQYF	TGTGCCAGCAGCACCGACAGGGCAGAAGCTACTAGGGAGCAGTACTTC
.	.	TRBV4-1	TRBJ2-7	CASSQEWFSGNLPYEQYF	TGCGCCAGCAGCCAAGAATGGTTTTCCGGAAATCTACCCTACGAGCAGTACTTC
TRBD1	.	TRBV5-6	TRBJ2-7	CASSLEVGQLYEQYF	TGTGCCAGCAGCTTGGAGGTGGGACAGCTATACGAGCAGTACTTC
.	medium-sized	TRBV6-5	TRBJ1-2	CASSYSTADNYGYTF	TGTGCCAGCAGTTACTCGACGGCGGATAACTATGGCTACACCTTC
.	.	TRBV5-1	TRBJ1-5	CASSVDGSNQPQHF	TGCGCCAGCAGCGTGGACGGGAGCAATCAGCCCCAGCATTTT
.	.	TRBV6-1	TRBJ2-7	CASSEALQGARYF	TGTGCCAGCAGTGAAGCGCTGCAGGGAGCTCGGTACTTC
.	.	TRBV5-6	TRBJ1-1	CASSRLPGSGTEAFF	TGTGCCAGCAGCCGTCTTCCAGGTTCCGGCACTGAAGCTTTCTTT